This TCR beta chain was captured by sequencing in a study of T cell repertoires in cytomegalovirus infection. Study conclusions and caveats: Carriers of CMV plus the relevant HLA were identified by cumulative public TCR beta family frequency. What dominated the ex vivo response were HLA-C-restricted CMV-specific TCR beta clonotypes.

TCRdb processed the reads anew with MiXCR; each CDR3 protein has one entry. Among around 900,000 distinct CDR3 sequences, around 32% were seen once, and the ten largest hold 13%. Germline CDR1 reads MNHEY; CDR2 reads SMNVEV (reference sequence). Trimming shortened V by 5 bases and J by 0 bases, and 14 bases separated the two germline ends. This CDR3 has 16 amino acids. With regard to this clonotype: What it binds is not known.

The TCR originated in a human donor in good health (CMV status not recorded). Some clones in this sample may be carry-over from other donors' samples. The source was cultured CD8+ T cells from PBMCs, collected from culture after CMV antigen stimulation. J is TRBJ2-1 and V is TRBV27; D unclear. The DNA of the CDR3 is TGTGCCAGCAGTCCGTACTTAATGAGCTCCTACAATGAGCAGTTCTTC. This sequence encodes CASSPYLMSSYNEQFF.